A selection of T cell receptor beta chains follows, all from one sample in a study of T cell changes during pregnancy in multiple sclerosis. Data came from immunoSEQ multiplex PCR; TCRdb stores just in-frame clones and leaves some out. Of around 40,000 clones in the sample, approximately 89% were seen once. The sample was CD4+ T cells from peripheral blood mononuclear cells, taken after pregnancy. The receptors come from a female donor in good health, enrolled as a control in a pregnancy study. CDR3s include the opening cysteine and the closing phenylalanine or tryptophan. A D gene is named only where the DNA matches it firmly. Not all rows give a size; the values are once, few, many and, for expanded clones, a class.

NA NA TRBJ2-7 TRBV19 TGTGCCAGTAGTCCGTCGTTTCCCGACGAGCAGTACTTC CASSPSFPDEQYF
TRBD1 NA TRBJ1-6 TRBV11-2 TGTGCCAGCAGCTTCACAGGGGAATCACCCCTCCACTTT CASSFTGESPLHF
NA NA TRBJ1-2 TRBV7-9 TGTGCCAGCAGTTCAGACGGGTACTATGGCTACACCTTC CASSSDGYYGYTF
NA once TRBJ1-1 TRBV11-1 TGTGCCAGCAGCTTAGACAGGGTGAACACTGAAGCTTTCTTT CASSLDRVNTEAFF
TRBD1 few TRBJ1-1 TRBV27 TGTGCCAGCAGTCCTTGGGGGACAGCGAACACTGAAGCTTTCTTT CASSPWGTANTEAFF
NA few TRBJ2-7 TRBV5-1 TGCGCCAGCAGCTTAATGGACTCCCTAACCTACGAGCAGTACTTC CASSLMDSLTYEQYF
TRBD2 NA TRBJ2-2 TRBV11-2 TGTGCCAGCAGCTTGCAGCGGGGGTCGGGCGGGGAGCTGTTTTTT CASSLQRGSGGELFF
NA NA TRBJ2-5 TRBV5-1 TGCGCCAGCAGCTTGCCAGGGGCAGAGACCCAGTACTTC CASSLPGAETQYF
TRBD2 once TRBJ2-1 TRBV10-2 TGCGCCACCCTTAGCGGGAGGGCCAAGAATGAGCAGTTCTTC CATLSGRAKNEQFF
TRBD1 NA TRBJ2-1 TRBV11-1 TGTGCCAGCAGCAGGACAGGGTACAATGAGCAGTTCTTC CASSRTGYNEQFF
NA once TRBJ2-7 TRBV11-2 TGTGCCAGCAGCTTAGGGGCGGGGAACGAGCAGTACTTC CASSLGAGNEQYF